This entry features one TCR beta chain sequence. Its antigen is undetermined. This CDR3 region has 14 residues. V was shortened by 0 bases and J by 13 bases, with 18 bases between the two germline ends. The germline CDR1 and CDR2 sequences are WNHNN and SYGVQD (reference sequence). The data stem from a study of shared clonotypes between healthy human individuals. Notes on the study in general: Depth was large, yet rarefaction showed that sorted-subset sequencing was incomplete.

Clones were read by immunoSEQ multiplex PCR, and TCRdb kept only the in-frame ones, dropping some. The sample lists over a million clones, about 74% occurring once. The sequenced sample consisted of memory CD4+ T cells sorted from blood. The subset here: CD45RA-negative fraction. The rearrangement joins TRBV10-1 to TRBJ1-1; TRBD1 might be the D (5 bases). This receptor was taken from a man between 18 and 29 years old in good health. The CDR3 coding sequence is TGCGCCAGCAGTGAGTCCCAGGGCGATACGAAGCTTTTCTTT. Encoded protein: CASSESQGDTKLFF.